This TCR beta chain is from a study of cytomegalovirus exposure and HLA in healthy donors. Overall study: There were 90 million to 140 million unique TCR beta sequences, drawn from 180 million or so T cells, in an earlier analysis.

In the PCR, 60 Vbeta and 13 Jbeta primers were used. Clones were read by immunoSEQ multiplex PCR, and TCRdb kept only the in-frame ones, dropping some. The listing records 75,000 to 95,000 clones. With regard to this clone: Its antigen is undetermined.

The trim removed 0 bases at V and 0 bases at J, leaving 9 bases unmatched. Germline assignment: CDR1 GTSNPN and CDR2 SVGIG (reference sequence). This CDR3 has 18 amino acids. Study results and limitations: By HLA locus, TCR association rates varied in a later analysis, with DRB1 showing the most and HLA-C the fewest.

The source is a man aged 30-40 years in good health and CMV-seronegative. The sequenced sample was PBMCs. The chain couples TRBV30 to TRBJ2-2; 8 positions agree with TRBD2. CDR3 sequence: CAWSVLGTLAANTGELFF. The CDR3 DNA is TGTGCCTGGAGTGTTTTGGGCACACTAGCGGCGAACACCGGGGAGCTGTTTTTT.